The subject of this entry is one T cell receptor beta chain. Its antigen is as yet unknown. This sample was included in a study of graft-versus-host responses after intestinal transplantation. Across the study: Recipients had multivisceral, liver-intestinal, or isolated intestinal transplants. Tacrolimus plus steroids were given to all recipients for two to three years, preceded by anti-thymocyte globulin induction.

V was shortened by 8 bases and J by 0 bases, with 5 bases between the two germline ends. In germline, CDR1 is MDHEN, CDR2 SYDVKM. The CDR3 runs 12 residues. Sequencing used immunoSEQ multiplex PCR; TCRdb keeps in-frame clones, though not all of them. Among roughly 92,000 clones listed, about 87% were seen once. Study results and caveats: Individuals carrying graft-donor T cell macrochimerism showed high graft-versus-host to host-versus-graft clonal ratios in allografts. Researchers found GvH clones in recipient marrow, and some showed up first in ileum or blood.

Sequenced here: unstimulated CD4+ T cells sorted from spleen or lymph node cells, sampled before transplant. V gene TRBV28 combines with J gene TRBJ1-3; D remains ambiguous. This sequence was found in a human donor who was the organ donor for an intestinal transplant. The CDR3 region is CASWSSGNTIYF. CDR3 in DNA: TGTGCCAGCTGGAGCTCTGGAAACACCATATATTTT. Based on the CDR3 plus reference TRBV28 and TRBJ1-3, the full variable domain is DVKVTQSSRYLVKRTGEKVFLECVQDMDHENMFWYRQDPGLGLRLIYFSYDVKMKEKGDIPEGYSVSREKKERFSLILESASTNQTSMYLCASWSSGNTIYFGEGSWLTVV.